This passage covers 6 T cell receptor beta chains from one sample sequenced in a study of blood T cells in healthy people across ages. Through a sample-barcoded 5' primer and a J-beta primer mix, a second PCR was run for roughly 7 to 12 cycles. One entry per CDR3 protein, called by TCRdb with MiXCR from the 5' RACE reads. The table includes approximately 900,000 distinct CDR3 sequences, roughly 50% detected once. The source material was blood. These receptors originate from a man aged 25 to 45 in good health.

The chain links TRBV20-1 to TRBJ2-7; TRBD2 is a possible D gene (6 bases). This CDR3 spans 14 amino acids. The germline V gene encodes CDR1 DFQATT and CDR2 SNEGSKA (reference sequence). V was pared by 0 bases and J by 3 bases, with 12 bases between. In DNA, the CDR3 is TGCAGTGCTAGAGATCCGGGGGTGGGCTACGAGCAGTACTTC. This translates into CSARDPGVGYEQYF.

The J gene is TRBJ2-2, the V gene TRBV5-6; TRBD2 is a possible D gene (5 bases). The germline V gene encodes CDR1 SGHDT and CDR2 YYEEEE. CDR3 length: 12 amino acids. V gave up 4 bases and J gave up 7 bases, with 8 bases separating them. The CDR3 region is CASSQTSGELFF. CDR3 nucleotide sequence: TGTGCCAGCAGCCAAACTAGCGGGGAGCTGTTTTTT.

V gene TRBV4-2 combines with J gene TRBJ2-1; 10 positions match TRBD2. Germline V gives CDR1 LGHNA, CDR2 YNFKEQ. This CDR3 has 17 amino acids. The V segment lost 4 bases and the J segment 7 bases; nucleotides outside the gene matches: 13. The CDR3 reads CASSPHHLAGVGNEQFF. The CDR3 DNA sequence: TGTGCCAGCAGCCCCCATCATCTAGCGGGGGTGGGGAATGAGCAGTTCTTC.

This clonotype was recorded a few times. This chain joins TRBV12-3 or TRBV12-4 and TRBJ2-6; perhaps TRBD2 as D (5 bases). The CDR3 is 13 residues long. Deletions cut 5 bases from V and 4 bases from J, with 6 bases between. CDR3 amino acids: CASSGLGANVLTF. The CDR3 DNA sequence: TGTGCCAGCAGTGGACTCGGGGCCAACGTCCTGACTTTC.

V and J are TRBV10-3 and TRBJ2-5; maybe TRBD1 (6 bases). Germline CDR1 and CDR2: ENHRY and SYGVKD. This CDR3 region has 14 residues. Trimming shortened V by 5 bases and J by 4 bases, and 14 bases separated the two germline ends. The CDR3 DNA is TGTGCCATCAGTCCAGGGGTGGACCTAGAGACCCAGTACTTC. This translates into CAISPGVDLETQYF.

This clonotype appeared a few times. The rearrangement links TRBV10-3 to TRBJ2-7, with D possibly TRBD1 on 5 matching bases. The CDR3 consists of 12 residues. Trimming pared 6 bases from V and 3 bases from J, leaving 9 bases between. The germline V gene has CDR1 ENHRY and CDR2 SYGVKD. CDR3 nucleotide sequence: TGTGCCATCAGCCCGGACAACTACGAGCAGTACTTC. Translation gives CAISPDNYEQYF.